What follows are 12 T cell receptor beta chains derived from one specimen sequenced in a study of CD8+ T cells in alopecia areata (dated by TCRdb to about 2018). Library generation was performed with the immunoSEQ multiplex PCR assay. RNA was extracted from all samples and reverse transcribed into cDNA as template for TCR sequencing. The table was pulled from immuneACCESS by TCRdb, which kept in-frame rearrangements only. Such tables lose some clones; where checked, under half of the loss comes from unresolved V genes, and the rest has no known cause. For this sample there are roughly 200,000 clones; around three fifths appear just once. The biggest ten clones account for approximately 4.9% of the sample. Sequenced input: CD8+ T cells sorted from blood. The receptors come from a human donor in good health.

CDR3 bases: TGCGCCAGCAGCCAAATGCAGGGAGACTATGGCTACACCTTC. As protein: CASSQMQGDYGYTF. The V gene is TRBV4-1, the J gene TRBJ1-2; tentative D call: TRBD1 (5 bases). The CDR3 spans 14 residues. From germline, CDR1 is MGHRA and CDR2 YSYEKL. V dropped 2 bases and J dropped 3 bases, with 10 bases sitting between them.

This clone was seen only a few times. V is TRBV9 and J is TRBJ1-6, with D perhaps matching TRBD1 (5 bases). The V gene's germline CDR1 is SGDLS and CDR2 YYNGEE. With 3 bases removed from V and 10 bases from J, the gap between germline ends came to 8 bases. The CDR3 has 12 amino acids. The CDR3, as DNA: TGTGCCAGCAGCGCTGGGGGGTCACCCCTCCACTTT. Amino acids: CASSAGGSPLHF.

The J gene is TRBJ2-7, the V gene TRBV9; D call uncertain. This CDR3 has 14 residues. The V end lost 0 bases, the J end lost 0 bases, and 7 bases lay between the germline ends. The V gene's germline CDR1 is SGDLS and CDR2 YYNGEE. The CDR3 region is CASSVGSLSYEQYF. CDR3 nucleotides: TGTGCCAGCAGCGTAGGCAGTCTCTCCTACGAGCAGTACTTC.

The chain carries TRBV19 and TRBJ2-2; D is uncertain. V was pared by 7 bases and J by 6 bases, with 3 bases between. Germline CDR1 LNHDA, CDR2 SQIVND (reference sequence). CDR3 length: 10 residues. The CDR3 reads CASKAGELFF. The CDR3 DNA reads TGTGCCAGTAAGGCCGGGGAGCTGTTTTTT.

V gene TRBV29-1 combines with J gene TRBJ2-7; the D gene is possibly TRBD2 (6 bases). The V gene's germline CDR1 is SQVTM and CDR2 ANQGSEA. Trimming removed 1 base at V and 2 bases at J, with 9 bases between. This CDR3 region has 13 residues. In nucleotides, the CDR3 is TGCAGCGTTGAAGGGGACTGGGCCTACGAGCAGTACTTC. Translated: CSVEGDWAYEQYF.

This clone was counted ten times or more. The chain is built from TRBV28 and TRBJ1-4; weak D call: TRBD1 (6 bases). CDR1 and CDR2 from the germline V gene are MDHEN and SYDVKM. The CDR3 totals 14 residues. V lost 5 bases to trimming and J lost 3 bases, with 10 bases between them. This CDR3 is CASSRDTSNEKLFF. Here the CDR3 DNA reads TGTGCCAGCAGTCGGGACACATCTAATGAAAAACTGTTTTTT. Full variable domain (outside the CDR3, taken from reference TRBV28 and TRBJ1-4): DVKVTQSSRYLVKRTGEKVFLECVQDMDHENMFWYRQDPGLGLRLIYFSYDVKMKEKGDIPEGYSVSREKKERFSLILESASTNQTSMYLCASSRDTSNEKLFFGSGTQLSVL.

A few counts support this clone. The V call is TRBV19, the J call TRBJ1-5; the D is unclear. The CDR3 totals 14 residues. V was shortened by 1 base and J by 4 bases, with 8 bases between the two germline ends. The germline V gene encodes CDR1 LNHDA and CDR2 SQIVND (reference sequence). The CDR3 DNA reads TGTGCCAGTAGTATAGTTGGAGGAAATCAGCCCCAGCATTTT. Encoded protein: CASSIVGGNQPQHF.

The chain couples TRBV5-6 to TRBJ2-7, with 9 bases matching TRBD1. The V and J ends lost 4 bases and 1 base, in that order; junction bases with no gene match: 3. CDR1 SGHDT and CDR2 YYEEEE come from the germline V gene. CDR3 length: 14 residues. The CDR3 loop reads CASSPGTGSYEQYF. The CDR3 DNA sequence: TGTGCCAGCAGCCCCGGGACAGGGTCCTACGAGCAGTACTTC. Combining the CDR3 with reference TRBV5-6 and TRBJ2-7 gives the whole variable domain DAGVTQSPTHLIKTRGQQVTLRCSPKSGHDTVSWYQQALGQGPQFIFQYYEEEERQRGNFPDRFSGHQFPNYSSELNVNALLLGDSALYLCASSPGTGSYEQYFGPGTRLTVT.

This clone occurred once. The rearrangement uses TRBV29-1 and TRBJ1-2; no definite D call. CDR3 length equals 14 residues. CDR1 and CDR2 (germline): SQVTM, ANQGSEA. The V gene lost 3 bases and the J gene lost 0 bases, with 11 bases spanning the gap. CDR3 in DNA: TGCAGCGTTGATGGAAACACATCTAACTATGGCTACACCTTC. This translates into CSVDGNTSNYGYTF.

The CDR3 here is CASSLASPRETQYF. The CDR3 DNA follows: TGTGCCAGCAGCTTAGCCAGTCCGAGAGAGACCCAGTACTTC. V and J are TRBV5-6 and TRBJ2-5, with D unclear. CDR1 and CDR2 from the germline V gene are SGHDT and YYEEEE. The V gene lost 2 bases and the J gene lost 4 bases, with 12 bases spanning the gap. The CDR3 runs to 14 residues. Full variable domain (remainder filled in from reference TRBV5-6 and TRBJ2-5): DAGVTQSPTHLIKTRGQQVTLRCSPKSGHDTVSWYQQALGQGPQFIFQYYEEEERQRGNFPDRFSGHQFPNYSSELNVNALLLGDSALYLCASSLASPRETQYFGPGTRLLVL.

Only a few counts were recorded for this clone. The chain is built from TRBV25-1 and TRBJ2-7, with 7 bases identical to TRBD1. V shed 8 bases and J 7 bases; nucleotides not matched to a gene: 11. CDR3 length: 13 residues. Germline assignment: CDR1 MGHDK and CDR2 SYGVNS. CDR3 region: CASGVPGQREQYF. The CDR3 DNA is TGTGCCAGCGGGGTACCGGGACAGCGAGAGCAGTACTTC.

This chain connects TRBV11-2 to TRBJ2-5; 11 positions agree with TRBD2. V was clipped by 5 bases and J by 7 bases; unmatched bases: 6. The CDR3 runs 14 residues. Germline-derived CDR1 and CDR2 are SGHAT and FQNNGV. The CDR3 loop is CASSPSGGYPTQYF. The CDR3 nucleotides are TGTGCCAGCAGCCCTAGCGGGGGGTACCCGACCCAGTACTTC.